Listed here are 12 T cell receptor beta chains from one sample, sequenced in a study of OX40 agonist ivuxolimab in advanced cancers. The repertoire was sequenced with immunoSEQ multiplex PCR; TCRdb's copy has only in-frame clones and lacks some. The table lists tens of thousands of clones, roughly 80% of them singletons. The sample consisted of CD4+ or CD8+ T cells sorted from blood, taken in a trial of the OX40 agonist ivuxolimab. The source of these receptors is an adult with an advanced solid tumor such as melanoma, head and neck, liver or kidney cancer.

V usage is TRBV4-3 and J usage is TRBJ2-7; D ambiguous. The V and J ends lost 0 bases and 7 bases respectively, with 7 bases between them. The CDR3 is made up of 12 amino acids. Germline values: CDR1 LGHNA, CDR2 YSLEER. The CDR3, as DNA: TGCGCCAGCAGCCAAGACGTCGGGGAGCAGTACTTC. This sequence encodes CASSQDVGEQYF.

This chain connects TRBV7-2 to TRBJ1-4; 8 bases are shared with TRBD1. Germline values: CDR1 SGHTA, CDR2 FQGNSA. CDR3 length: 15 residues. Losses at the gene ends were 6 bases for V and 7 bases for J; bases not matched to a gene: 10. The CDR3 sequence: CASSLTPGGGEKLFF. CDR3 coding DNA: TGTGCCAGCAGTCTCACCCCAGGGGGCGGTGAAAAACTGTTTTTT.

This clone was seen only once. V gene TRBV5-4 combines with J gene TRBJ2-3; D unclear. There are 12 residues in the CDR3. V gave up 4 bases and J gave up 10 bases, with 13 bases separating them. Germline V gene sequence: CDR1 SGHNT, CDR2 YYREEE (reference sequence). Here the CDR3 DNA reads TGTGCCAGCAGCGGATTAGAATATCCGCAGTATTTT. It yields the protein CASSGLEYPQYF.

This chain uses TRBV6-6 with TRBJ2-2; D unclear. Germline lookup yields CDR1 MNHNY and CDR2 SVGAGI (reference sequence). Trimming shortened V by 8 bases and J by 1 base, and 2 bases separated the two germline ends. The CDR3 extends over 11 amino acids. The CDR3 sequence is CASQNTGELFF. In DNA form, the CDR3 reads TGTGCCAGCCAGAACACCGGGGAGCTGTTTTTT.

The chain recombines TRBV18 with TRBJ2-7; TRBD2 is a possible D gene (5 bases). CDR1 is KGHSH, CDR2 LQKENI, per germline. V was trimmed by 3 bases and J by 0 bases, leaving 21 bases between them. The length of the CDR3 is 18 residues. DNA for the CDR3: TGTGCCAGCTCACCCCAATCCTCTTCCGGGATTAGCTCCTACGAGCAGTACTTC. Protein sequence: CASSPQSSSGISSYEQYF.

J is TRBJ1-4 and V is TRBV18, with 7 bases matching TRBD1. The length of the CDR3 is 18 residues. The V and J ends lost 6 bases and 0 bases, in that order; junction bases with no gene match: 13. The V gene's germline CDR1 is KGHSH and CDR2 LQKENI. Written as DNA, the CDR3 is TGTGCCAGCTCGCCGCCGCAGGGGGTCCGGGCAACTAATGAAAAACTGTTTTTT. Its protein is CASSPPQGVRATNEKLFF.

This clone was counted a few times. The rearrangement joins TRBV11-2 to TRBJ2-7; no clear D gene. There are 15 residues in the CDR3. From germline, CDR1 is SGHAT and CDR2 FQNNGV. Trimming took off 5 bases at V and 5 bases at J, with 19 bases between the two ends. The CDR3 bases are TGTGCCAGCAGCCCCAAGAGCAGATCACGGCACGAGCAGTACTTC. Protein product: CASSPKSRSRHEQYF.

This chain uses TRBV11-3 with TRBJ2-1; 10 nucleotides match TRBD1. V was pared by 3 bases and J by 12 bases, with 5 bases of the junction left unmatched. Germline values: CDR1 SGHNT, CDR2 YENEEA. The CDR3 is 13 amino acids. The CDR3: CASSLPTGGGQFF. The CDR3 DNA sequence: TGTGCCAGCAGCTTGCCGACAGGGGGCGGGCAGTTCTTC.

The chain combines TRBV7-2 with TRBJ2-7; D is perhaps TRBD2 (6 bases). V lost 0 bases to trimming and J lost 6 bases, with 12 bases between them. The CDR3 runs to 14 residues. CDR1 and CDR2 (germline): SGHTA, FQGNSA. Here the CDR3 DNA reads TGTGCCAGCAGCTTAGCCGGGGGAGTAAGCGAGCAGTACTTC. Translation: CASSLAGGVSEQYF.

In nucleotides, the CDR3 is TGTGCCAGCACCCTCCGGGCCTTCGGGGATACGCAGTATTTT. Translating it yields CASTLRAFGDTQYF. V and J are TRBV9 and TRBJ2-3; D remains unclear. The CDR3 is 14 amino acids. Germline CDR1 and CDR2: SGDLS and YYNGEE. With 6 bases removed from V and 6 bases from J, the gap between germline ends came to 17 bases.

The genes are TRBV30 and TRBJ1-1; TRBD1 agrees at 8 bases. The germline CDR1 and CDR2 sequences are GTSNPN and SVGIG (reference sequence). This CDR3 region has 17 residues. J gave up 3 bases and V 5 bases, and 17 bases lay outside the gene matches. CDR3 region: CAWSHGTGRWGDTEAFF. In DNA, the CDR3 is TGTGCCTGGTCCCACGGGACAGGCCGATGGGGGGACACTGAAGCTTTCTTT. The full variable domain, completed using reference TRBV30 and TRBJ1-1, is SQTIHQWPATLVQPVGSPLSLECTVEGTSNPNLYWYRQAAGRGLQLLFYSVGIGQISSEVPQNLSASRPQDRQFILSSKKLLLSDSGFYLCAWSHGTGRWGDTEAFFGQGTRLTVV.

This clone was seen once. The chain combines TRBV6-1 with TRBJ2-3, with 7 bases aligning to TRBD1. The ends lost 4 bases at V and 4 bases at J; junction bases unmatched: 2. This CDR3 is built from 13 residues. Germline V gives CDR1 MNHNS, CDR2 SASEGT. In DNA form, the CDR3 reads TGTGCCAGCAGTGTGACAGGGTCAGATACGCAGTATTTT. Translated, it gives CASSVTGSDTQYF.